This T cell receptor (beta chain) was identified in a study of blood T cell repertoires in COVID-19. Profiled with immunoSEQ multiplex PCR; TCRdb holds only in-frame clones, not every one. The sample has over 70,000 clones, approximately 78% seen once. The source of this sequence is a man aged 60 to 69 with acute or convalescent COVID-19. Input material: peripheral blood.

The CDR3 loop is CASSAGTGGYNEQFF. The CDR3 DNA reads as TGTGCCAGCAGCGCCGGGACAGGGGGTTACAATGAGCAGTTCTTC. The chain joins TRBV21-1 to TRBJ2-1; TRBD1 is the table's D call, not checked against the DNA. TRBV21-1 represents a pseudogene. The CDR3 has 15 residues.